The clone carrying this TCR beta chain has only one observation. Its antigen is as yet unknown. The sample originates from a study of cytomegalovirus exposure and HLA in healthy donors. With 60 Vbeta and 13 Jbeta primers, the PCR was carried out. Profiling relied on immunoSEQ multiplex PCR, and the TCRdb table lists in-frame clones only, not all of them. Of nearly 200,000 clones listed, around four fifths are singletons. This CDR3 has 14 amino acids. V was trimmed by 0 bases and J by 3 bases, leaving 9 bases between them. The germline V gene has CDR1 SGHRS and CDR2 YFSETQ. Study results and caveats: 87-base-pair reads could not separate some V segments, including TRBV6-2 and TRBV6-3.

This rearrangement joins TRBV5-1 to TRBJ2-5, with D tentatively TRBD2 (6 bases). Sequenced material: PBMCs. The TCR comes from a woman between 45 and 60 years old in good health and CMV-seropositive. The CDR3 DNA follows: TGCGCCAGCAGCTTGGCATTAGCGGAAGAGACCCAGTACTTC. Amino acids: CASSLALAEETQYF.